The sequence of this T cell receptor (beta chain) was determined in a study of human T cells and chemical hapten exposure. Study in general: Donors were sensitized with 2% DPC on the upper inner arm. There were weekly diphenylcyclopropenone doses to the scalp for patients throughout the approximately 25-week study. Patients, mostly women, had alopecia areata, alopecia totalis or alopecia universalis.

Time point given: pre-sensitization, week 0. Treatment in this sample: therapeutic diphenylcyclopropenone sensitization with weekly scalp DPC. The CDR3 extends over 18 amino acids. Germline CDR1 SGHVS, CDR2 FNYEAQ. The J segment lost 0 bases and the V segment lost 5 bases, leaving 7 bases of the junction unmatched. Using its own MiXCR run on the RACE reads, TCRdb lists one record per CDR3 protein. The data hold over 300,000 distinct CDR3 sequences, with 5.1% observed a single time. This clonotype was found many times. This TCR was recovered from a woman in her fifties or sixties with alopecia areata. Some clones in this sample may be carry-over from other donors' samples. The sample consisted of whole blood, taken in connection with sensitization to the hapten diphenylcyclopropenone (DPC). The chain has TRBV7-6 and TRBJ2-6, with 10 bases aligning to TRBD2. This CDR3 reads CASSARLAGPSGANVLTF. In nucleotides, the CDR3 is TGTGCCAGCAGCGCGAGACTAGCGGGTCCCTCTGGGGCCAACGTCCTGACTTTC.